This paragraph covers one TCR beta chain sequence. Trimming left V 0 bases short and J 0 bases short, with 6 bases between. The length of the CDR3 is 16 residues. Germline V lookup: CDR1 MNHEY, CDR2 SVGAGI. Primers for the PCR totalled 60 Vbeta and 13 Jbeta. Using immunoSEQ multiplex PCR, the repertoire was profiled, and TCRdb retains in-frame clones only, with some absent. Reported are 110,000 to 150,000 clones; the ten largest clones contain more than 0.8%. The sample is drawn from a study of cytomegalovirus exposure and HLA in healthy donors. The wider study: From about 179 million T cells, an earlier analysis saw approximately 110 million unique TCR beta sequences. Unique TCRs numbering around 85 million, obtained from HLA-typed donors, made up an early data release. Assignment to the Caucasian-associated ancestry cluster applied to around 76% of the roughly 410 genotyped donors.

J is TRBJ1-6 and V is TRBV6-5; D remains ambiguous. This sequence originates from a male donor in good health and CMV-seronegative. Sequencing was performed on PBMCs. The CDR3 loop reads CASSYSSSSYNSPLHF. The CDR3 DNA sequence: TGTGCCAGCAGTTACTCTTCTAGCTCCTATAATTCACCCCTCCACTTT.